This is a list of T cell receptor beta chains from one sample in a study of blood T cell repertoires in COVID-19. This table comes from immunoSEQ multiplex PCR, and its TCRdb copy is limited to in-frame clones, with some not included. This repertoire shows 41,000 or so clones, around nine tenths found once; its top ten account for around 4.7%. Input material: peripheral blood. These receptors originate from a man in his sixties with acute or convalescent COVID-19. CDR3s include the opening cysteine and the closing phenylalanine or tryptophan. A D gene is named only where the DNA matches it firmly. Clone size is not always given. Where it is, it says once, few, many or a class for expanded clones.

length: 15; J: TRBJ1-2; D: NA; size: NA; V: TRBV3-1/TRBV3-2; DNA: TGTGCCAGCAGCCAAGTTTTACAGGGAAACTTCGGCTACACCTTC; CDR3: CASSQVLQGNFGYTF
length: 12; J: TRBJ1-4; D: NA; size: NA; V: TRBV30; DNA: TGTGCCTGGAGTGTATTAAATGAAAAACTGTTTTTT; CDR3: CAWSVLNEKLFF
length: 17; J: TRBJ2-7; D: NA; size: few; V: TRBV5-1; DNA: TGCGCCAGCAGCTTGGCCGGTGGTGGGCCACTCTCCTACGAGCAGTACTTC; CDR3: CASSLAGGGPLSYEQYF
length: 16; J: TRBJ1-2; D: NA; size: NA; V: TRBV4-2; DNA: TGTGCCAGCAGCCAAGCCGGCGTTGGGGGCCACTATGGCTACACCTTC; CDR3: CASSQAGVGGHYGYTF
length: 14; J: TRBJ2-1; D: TRBD1; size: NA; V: TRBV3-1/TRBV3-2; DNA: TGTGCCAGCGAAGGGACAGGGCCAACAGGTGAGCAGTTCTTC; CDR3: CASEGTGPTGEQFF
length: 14; J: TRBJ1-1; D: NA; size: NA; V: TRBV27; DNA: TGTGCCAGCAGTTTATATCTCTCCGAGACTGAAGCTTTCTTT; CDR3: CASSLYLSETEAFF
length: 16; J: TRBJ1-6; D: TRBD1; size: NA; V: TRBV6-5; DNA: TGTGCCAGCAGTTACACTCAGGGGGCCGAGAATTCACCCCTCCACTTT; CDR3: CASSYTQGAENSPLHF
length: 15; J: TRBJ1-3; D: NA; size: NA; V: TRBV7-8; DNA: TGTGCCAGCAGCCTAACAGGGTTTACTGGAAACACCATATATTTT; CDR3: CASSLTGFTGNTIYF
length: 15; J: TRBJ1-5; D: TRBD1; size: NA; V: TRBV30; DNA: TGTGCCTGGAGTAAACAGGGGGCCTTCAATCAGCCCCAGCATTTT; CDR3: CAWSKQGAFNQPQHF
length: 13; J: TRBJ1-1; D: TRBD1; size: NA; V: TRBV5-4; DNA: TGTGCCAGCAGCTCCGACAGGGCAAAAGAAGCTTTCTTT; CDR3: CASSSDRAKEAFF
length: 15; J: TRBJ1-3; D: TRBD1; size: NA; V: TRBV11-2; DNA: TGTGCCAGCAGCTTAGTAGGGGACAGTGGAAACACCATATATTTT; CDR3: CASSLVGDSGNTIYF
length: 15; J: TRBJ2-7; D: TRBD1; size: NA; V: TRBV24-1; DNA: TGTGCCACCAGTGCAGGGACAGGGTTCTCCTACGAGCAGTACTTC; CDR3: CATSAGTGFSYEQYF
length: 16; J: TRBJ1-1; D: NA; size: NA; V: TRBV6-1; DNA: TGTGCCAGCAGTGACGGATTTTTGAGGGTGAACACTGAAGCTTTCTTT; CDR3: CASSDGFLRVNTEAFF
length: 13; J: TRBJ2-1; D: NA; size: NA; V: TRBV27; DNA: TGTGCCAGCAGCCATCGGGGTTACAATGAGCAGTTCTTC; CDR3: CASSHRGYNEQFF
length: 15; J: TRBJ1-5; D: TRBD1; size: NA; V: TRBV5-6; DNA: TGTGCCAGCAGCTTGGGGGGACAGTCCTATCAGCCCCAGCATTTT; CDR3: CASSLGGQSYQPQHF
length: 14; J: TRBJ1-1; D: NA; size: NA; V: TRBV30; DNA: TGTGCCTGGGGGCCTCAGGGTAGCAACACTGAAGCTTTCTTT; CDR3: CAWGPQGSNTEAFF
length: 12; J: TRBJ2-7; D: NA; size: NA; V: TRBV2; DNA: TGTGCCAGCAGTGTTGTCAGGGGCGAGCAGTACTTC; CDR3: CASSVVRGEQYF
length: 15; J: TRBJ1-3; D: NA; size: few; V: TRBV6-1; DNA: TGTGCCAGCAGTGACCCGGGACACCGAGCAAACACCATATATTTT; CDR3: CASSDPGHRANTIYF
length: 14; J: TRBJ1-4; D: NA; size: NA; V: TRBV6-5; DNA: TGTGCCAGCAGAACCAGGGATCCTAGGGAAGGACTGTTTTTT; CDR3: CASRTRDPREGLFF
length: 16; J: TRBJ1-2; D: TRBD1; size: NA; V: TRBV3-1/TRBV3-2; DNA: TGTGCCAGCAGCACCGGACCGGGACAGCTAAACTATGGCTACACCTTC; CDR3: CASSTGPGQLNYGYTF
length: 16; J: TRBJ2-7; D: NA; size: NA; V: TRBV4-2; DNA: TGTGCCAGCAGCCAAGATCAAACCAGGGGCATCTACGAGCAGTACTTC; CDR3: CASSQDQTRGIYEQYF
length: 12; J: TRBJ1-5; D: NA; size: NA; V: TRBV10-3; DNA: TGTGCCATCAGCCCCGGGTCTCAGCCCCAGCATTTT; CDR3: CAISPGSQPQHF
length: 13; J: TRBJ1-6; D: NA; size: NA; V: TRBV14; DNA: TGTGCCAGCAGCCGGGACTTTAGTTCTCCCCTCCACTTT; CDR3: CASSRDFSSPLHF
length: 15; J: TRBJ1-5; D: TRBD1; size: once; V: TRBV19; DNA: TGTGCCAGTAGCAAGGACAGGCGGAGTCGTCAGCCCCAGCATTTT; CDR3: CASSKDRRSRQPQHF
length: 13; J: TRBJ1-1; D: NA; size: NA; V: TRBV12-5; DNA: TGTGCTAGTGGCGTGGGAGTGAACACTGAAGCTTTCTTT; CDR3: CASGVGVNTEAFF
length: 14; J: TRBJ1-2; D: NA; size: NA; V: TRBV3-1/TRBV3-2; DNA: TGTGCCAGCAGCCAAGAGGCGGTGAACTATGGCTACACCTTC; CDR3: CASSQEAVNYGYTF